The 18 T cell receptor beta chains in this list originate from one sample, sequenced in a study of identical twins (dated by TCRdb to the mid-2010s). The library was generated by 5' RACE. Sequencing took place on an Illumina HiSeq 2000. TCRdb cleaned the public reads at Q25 with fastp, built clones with MiXCR and kept in-frame beta chains. When rows share a CDR3 protein, they turn into one entry using the most common DNA and genes. Within this sample are approximately 590,000 distinct CDR3 sequences, with roughly 9.9% of them counted one time only. The ten most abundant clones make up under 3.5% of the sample. These records were also assigned to another study, of yellow fever vaccine responses in identical twins.

Sequencing used PBMCs. All receptors come from a woman aged 18-29 years in good health.

This clonotype has just a few counts. This chain uses TRBV29-1 with TRBJ2-1; 11 bases match TRBD2. CDR3 size: 14 residues. V shed 7 bases, J shed 4 bases, and the junction held 6 bases outside the gene matches. Germline loops: CDR1 SQVTM, CDR2 ANQGSEA. The CDR3 sequence is CSASTSGNYNEQFF. The CDR3 nucleotides are TGCAGCGCCTCGACTAGCGGGAATTACAATGAGCAGTTCTTC.

This clonotype was observed a handful of times. The genes are TRBV5-6 and TRBJ2-2; 11 nucleotides agree with TRBD2. V lost 1 base to trimming and J lost 4 bases; unmatched junction nucleotides: 6. The CDR3 has 17 amino acids. Germline CDR1 SGHDT, CDR2 YYEEEE. DNA of the CDR3: TGTGCCAGCAGCTTGTTGCTAGCGGGAGGACTCACCGGGGAGCTGTTTTTT. This sequence encodes CASSLLLAGGLTGELFF.

Ten or more counts support this clonotype. The J gene is TRBJ2-1, the V gene TRBV6-2 or TRBV6-3; TRBD2 aligns across 8 bases. Trimming at V came to 7 bases and at J to 7 bases, leaving 21 bases not matched to a gene. In germline, CDR1 is MNHEY, CDR2 SVGEGT. This CDR3 contains 18 residues. The CDR3 DNA follows: TGTGCCAGCAAGGCCGTGATCTCCGGGACTAGAAAAGCTAATGAGCAGTTCTTC. Translating gives CASKAVISGTRKANEQFF.

This clonotype was seen a handful of times. This sequence joins TRBV20-1 and TRBJ2-5; 9 bases align to TRBD1. Germline trimming cut 5 bases from V and 2 bases from J; bases unmatched to any gene: 3. The germline V gene encodes CDR1 DFQATT and CDR2 SNEGSKA (reference sequence). The CDR3 is made up of 13 amino acids. The CDR3 DNA reads TGCAGTGCTGCCGGGACAGGGCAAGAGACCCAGTACTTC. This gives the protein CSAAGTGQETQYF.

There are many counts of this clonotype. A junction boundary mismatches the germline segment, possibly from a read error. Here the CDR3 DNA reads TGCAGCGCAGGGACAGGGAACCCTGAAGCTTTCTTT. Translating gives CSAGTGNPEAFF. The chain employs TRBV29-1 and TRBJ1-1, with 9 bases fitting TRBD1. Per the germline V gene, CDR1 is SQVTM and CDR2 is ANQGSEA. This CDR3 is 12 amino acids long.

The sample holds many counts of this clonotype. The chain recombines TRBV9 with TRBJ2-1; TRBD2 aligns across 7 bases. V was clipped by 3 bases and J by 1 base; unmatched bases: 4. This CDR3 is 15 amino acids long. Germline loops: CDR1 SGDLS, CDR2 YYNGEE. The CDR3 DNA reads as TGTGCCAGCAGCGGGGGGAGGGGTTCCTACAATGAGCAGTTCTTC. It specifies CASSGGRGSYNEQFF.

In this sample, this clonotype turned up many times. This rearrangement joins TRBV4-2 to TRBJ2-7; D is uncertain. Germline-derived CDR1 and CDR2 are LGHNA and YNFKEQ. V was trimmed by 0 bases and J by 2 bases, leaving 8 bases between them. The CDR3 sequence is 14 residues long. CDR3 in amino acids: CASSQDRKPYEQYF. CDR3 DNA: TGTGCCAGCAGCCAAGATCGGAAGCCCTACGAGCAGTACTTC.

This clonotype was seen a few times. V is TRBV28 and J is TRBJ1-6; possible D gene TRBD1, 5 bases. V lost 5 bases, J lost 10 bases, and 18 bases lay in between. Germline CDR1 and CDR2: MDHEN and SYDVKM. The CDR3 sequence is 15 residues long. For the CDR3, the DNA is TGTGCCAGCAGTAGGGCCGTCCAAGGGGCATCACCCCTCCACTTT. Translation gives CASSRAVQGASPLHF. The full variable domain, rest sourced from reference TRBV28 and TRBJ1-6, is DVKVTQSSRYLVKRTGEKVFLECVQDMDHENMFWYRQDPGLGLRLIYFSYDVKMKEKGDIPEGYSVSREKKERFSLILESASTNQTSMYLCASSRAVQGASPLHFGNGTRLTVT.

This clonotype was recorded many times. The chain couples TRBV29-1 to TRBJ1-1, with 7 bases aligning to TRBD1. CDR3 length: 13 amino acids. Trimming removed 3 bases from V and 5 bases from J; junction bases left unmatched: 6. Per germline, CDR1 SQVTM and CDR2 ANQGSEA. The CDR3 sequence is CSVDPGGWTEAFF. Written as DNA, the CDR3 is TGCAGCGTTGACCCAGGGGGTTGGACTGAAGCTTTCTTT. Full variable domain (remainder filled in from reference TRBV29-1 and TRBJ1-1): SAVISQKPSRDICQRGTSLTIQCQVDSQVTMMFWYRQQPGQSLTLIATANQGSEATYESGFVIDKFPISRPNLTFSTLTVSNMSPEDSSIYLCSVDPGGWTEAFFGQGTRLTVV.

This clonotype has at least ten counts. This chain connects TRBV2 to TRBJ1-5; 9 nucleotides line up with TRBD1. The J segment lost 5 bases and the V segment lost 4 bases, leaving 3 bases of the junction unmatched. This CDR3 has 14 residues. CDR1 is SNHLY and CDR2 is FYNNEI in the germline V gene. CDR3 in amino acids: CASSVGTGYQPQHF. CDR3 DNA: TGTGCCAGCAGTGTGGGGACAGGGTATCAGCCCCAGCATTTT.

This chain joins TRBV12-3 or TRBV12-4 and TRBJ2-7; 12 nucleotides agree with TRBD1. The CDR3 runs 14 residues. Trimming at V came to 6 bases and at J to 4 bases, leaving 4 bases not matched to a gene. DNA for the CDR3: TGTGCCAGCAGGGGGACAGGGGGCATGTACGAGCAGTACTTC. Its protein product is CASRGTGGMYEQYF.

The chain is built from TRBV5-1 and TRBJ2-1; D remains unclear. Germline assignment: CDR1 SGHRS and CDR2 YFSETQ. The V gene lost 0 bases and the J gene lost 8 bases, with 9 bases spanning the gap. There are 13 residues in the CDR3. This CDR3 is CASSLDQRHEQFF. The CDR3 DNA reads TGCGCCAGCAGCTTGGACCAGAGGCATGAGCAGTTCTTC.

This clonotype was counted ten times or more. This sequence joins TRBV29-1 and TRBJ1-4; D gene unclear. V dropped 5 bases and J dropped 8 bases, with 12 bases sitting between them. Germline V gives CDR1 SQVTM, CDR2 ANQGSEA. The CDR3 runs to 12 residues. CDR3 coding DNA: TGCAGCGTTTTTTTGTTTGAGGAAAAACTGTTTTTT. Its translation: CSVFLFEEKLFF. Full variable domain (remainder filled in from reference TRBV29-1 and TRBJ1-4): SAVISQKPSRDICQRGTSLTIQCQVDSQVTMMFWYRQQPGQSLTLIATANQGSEATYESGFVIDKFPISRPNLTFSTLTVSNMSPEDSSIYLCSVFLFEEKLFFGSGTQLSVL.

This clonotype was seen at least ten times. This chain connects TRBV5-1 to TRBJ1-1; a possible D gene is TRBD1 (6 bases). V dropped 4 bases and J dropped 4 bases, with 23 bases sitting between them. Germline CDR1 SGHRS, CDR2 YFSETQ. The CDR3 sequence is 17 residues long. CDR3 amino acids: CASSLEMTGGAFTEAFF. Written as DNA, the CDR3 is TGCGCCAGCAGCCTCGAAATGACAGGAGGGGCGTTCACTGAAGCTTTCTTT.

The rearrangement joins TRBV7-8 to TRBJ2-1; D remains ambiguous. V shed 4 bases and J shed 10 bases, with 8 bases lying between them. From germline, CDR1 is SGHVS and CDR2 FQNEAQ. The CDR3 is 11 residues long. The CDR3 DNA reads as TGTGCCAGCAGCTATACAGCGGAGCAGTTCTTC. Translated, it gives CASSYTAEQFF.

The sample holds a few counts of this clonotype. V gene TRBV2 combines with J gene TRBJ2-5; 7 bases match TRBD2. The CDR3 has 14 amino acids. The junction had 9 bases not matched to a gene; V was cut back by 6 bases and J by 5 bases. Germline CDR1 and CDR2: SNHLY and FYNNEI. CDR3 DNA: TGTGCCAGCAGCGTAAGACTAGCCACGGAGACCCAGTACTTC. Translation: CASSVRLATETQYF.

The genes are TRBV29-1 and TRBJ2-1; the match to TRBD1 covers 9 bases. This CDR3 region has 13 residues. Germline CDR1 reads SQVTM; CDR2 reads ANQGSEA. V shed 7 bases and J 3 bases; nucleotides not matched to a gene: 4. This CDR3 is CSATGGSYNEQFF. Written as DNA, the CDR3 is TGCAGCGCCACAGGGGGCAGCTACAATGAGCAGTTCTTC.

This clonotype was detected ten times or more. V usage is TRBV12-3 or TRBV12-4 and J usage is TRBJ2-1; 10 nucleotides match TRBD1. The CDR3 is made up of 13 amino acids. V shed 6 bases, J shed 5 bases, and the junction held 1 base outside the gene matches. The chain's CDR3 is CASRGTGDNEQFF. The CDR3 DNA reads TGTGCCAGCAGGGGGACAGGGGACAATGAGCAGTTCTTC.